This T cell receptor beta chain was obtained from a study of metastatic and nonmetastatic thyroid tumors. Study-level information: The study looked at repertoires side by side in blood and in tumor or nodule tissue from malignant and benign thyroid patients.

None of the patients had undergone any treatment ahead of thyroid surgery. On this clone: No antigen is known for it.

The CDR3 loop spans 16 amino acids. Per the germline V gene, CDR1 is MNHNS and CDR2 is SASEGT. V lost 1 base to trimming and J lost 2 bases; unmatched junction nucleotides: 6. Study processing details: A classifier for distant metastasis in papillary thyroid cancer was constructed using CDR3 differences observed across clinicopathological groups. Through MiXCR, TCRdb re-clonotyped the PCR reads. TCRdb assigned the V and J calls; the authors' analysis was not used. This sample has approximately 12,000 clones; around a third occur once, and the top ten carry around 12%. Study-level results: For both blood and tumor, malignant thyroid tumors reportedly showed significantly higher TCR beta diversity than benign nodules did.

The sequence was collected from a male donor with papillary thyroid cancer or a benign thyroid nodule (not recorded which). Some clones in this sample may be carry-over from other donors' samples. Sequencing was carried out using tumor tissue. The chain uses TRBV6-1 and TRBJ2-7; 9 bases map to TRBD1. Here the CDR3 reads CASSEGDRVSAYEQYV. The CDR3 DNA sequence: TGTGCCAGCAGTGAAGGGGACAGGGTAAGTGCCTACGAGCAGTACGTC.